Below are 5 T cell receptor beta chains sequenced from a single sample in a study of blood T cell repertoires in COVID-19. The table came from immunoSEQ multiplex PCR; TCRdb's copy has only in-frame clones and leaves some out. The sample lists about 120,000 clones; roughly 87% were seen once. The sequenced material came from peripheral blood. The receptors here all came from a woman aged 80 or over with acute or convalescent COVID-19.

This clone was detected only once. CDR3 residues: CASSRDSGGGEKLFF. In nucleotides, the CDR3 is TGCGCCAGCAGCCGCGACAGCGGAGGGGGCGAAAAACTGTTTTTT. The V and J genes are TRBV5-1 and TRBJ1-4; 7 bases are shared with TRBD1. This CDR3 spans 15 amino acids. Germline V gene lookup returns CDR1 SGHRS and CDR2 YFSETQ. Losses at the gene ends were 4 bases for V and 8 bases for J; bases not matched to a gene: 11.

The CDR3: CASSFSENEQFF. Written as DNA, the CDR3 is TGTGCCAGCAGCTTTAGTGAAAATGAGCAGTTCTTC. The chain employs TRBV7-9 and TRBJ2-1; D unclear. V dropped 3 bases and J dropped 7 bases, with 7 bases sitting between them. This CDR3 is built from 12 residues. Germline-derived CDR1 and CDR2 are SEHNR and FQNEAQ (reference sequence).

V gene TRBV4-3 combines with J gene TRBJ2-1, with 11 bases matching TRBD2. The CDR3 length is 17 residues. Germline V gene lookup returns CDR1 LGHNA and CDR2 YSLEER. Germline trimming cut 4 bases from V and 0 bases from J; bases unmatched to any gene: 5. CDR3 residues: CASSRRLAGSSYNEQFF. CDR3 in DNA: TGCGCCAGCAGCCGCAGACTAGCGGGGAGCTCCTACAATGAGCAGTTCTTC.

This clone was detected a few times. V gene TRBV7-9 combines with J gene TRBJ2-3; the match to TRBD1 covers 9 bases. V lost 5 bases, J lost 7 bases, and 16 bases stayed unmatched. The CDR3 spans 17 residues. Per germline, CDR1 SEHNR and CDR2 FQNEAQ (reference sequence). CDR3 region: CASSTRPPGQGRNTQYF. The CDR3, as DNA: TGTGCCAGCAGCACGCGTCCACCGGGACAGGGAAGGAATACGCAGTATTTT.

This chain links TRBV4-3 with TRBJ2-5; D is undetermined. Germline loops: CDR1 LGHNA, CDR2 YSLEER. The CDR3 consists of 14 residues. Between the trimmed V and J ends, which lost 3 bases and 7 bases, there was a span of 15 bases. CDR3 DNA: TGCGCCAGCAGCCAGTTTGAGACAATCGGGACCCAGTACTTC. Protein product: CASSQFETIGTQYF.